Given below is one TCR beta chain in context. The antigen remains undetermined. This entry comes from a study of blood T cells in healthy people across ages. General study findings and limits: Any changes in expanded clonotypes were possibly confounded, as donor CMV status remained unknown. Significant beta diversity loss was already apparent by age approximately 37, declining roughly linearly.

A sample-barcoded 5' primer and a J-beta primer mix were used in a second PCR of about 6 to 12 cycles. TCRdb re-called the 5' RACE reads through MiXCR, storing one row per CDR3 protein. This sample carries around 1,000,000 distinct CDR3 sequences, under 30% of them seen once, and the ten largest clones take approximately 0.71%. Germline loops: CDR1 SGHTA, CDR2 FQGNSA. The CDR3 spans 13 residues. V was clipped by 4 bases and J by 8 bases, with 11 bases between them. These data also featured in a second study, about T cells of mothers and their children. That work contributes: Maternal samples each gave over 9 million TCR beta CDR3 reads, and child samples approximately 3 million each. Overlap ran slightly, non-significantly higher for related than unrelated mother-child pairs.

The sample was blood. This chain links TRBV7-2 with TRBJ1-4; D is undetermined. The source of this sequence is a girl aged 2 to 10 in good health. The chain's CDR3 is CASSSPSREKLFF. In DNA form, the CDR3 reads TGTGCCAGCAGCTCTCCCTCTAGGGAAAAACTGTTTTTT.